One and the same sample provided the 15 T cell receptor beta chains below, sequenced in a study of shared clonotypes between healthy human individuals (dated by TCRdb to 2018 to 2021). Libraries were constructed by the immunoSEQ multiplex PCR assay. TCRdb provides this immuneACCESS table in a form limited to in-frame rearrangements. Some clones are lacking; in checked studies, under half of them reflect an unresolved V gene, and why the rest are absent is not known. This sample has roughly 680,000 clones in its table, and roughly 72% of those were observed once. The ten most abundant clones make up approximately 1.8% of the sample. The sample comprised memory CD4+ T cells sorted from blood. The cell subset or site tag for this specimen amounts to: CD45RA-negative fraction. Every receptor here comes from a woman aged 25 to 39 in good health.

The genes are TRBV7-9 and TRBJ2-2, with D maybe TRBD1 (5 bases). V dropped 6 bases and J dropped 5 bases, with 13 bases sitting between them. This CDR3 is built from 14 residues. Germline lookup yields CDR1 SEHNR and CDR2 FQNEAQ (reference sequence). The CDR3 DNA reads as TGTGCCAGCAGTCATTCGACAGATACCGGGGAGCTGTTTTTT. It specifies CASSHSTDTGELFF. The full variable domain, with the rest looked up from reference TRBV7-9 and TRBJ2-2, is DTGVSQNPRHKITKRGQNVTFRCDPISEHNRLYWYRQTLGQGPEFLTYFQNEAQLEKSRLLSDRFSAERPKGSFSTLEIQRTEQGDSAMYLCASSHSTDTGELFFGEGSRLTVL.

This clone was counted between two and nine times. The chain links TRBV28 to TRBJ1-2; D not certain. The length of the CDR3 is 13 residues. V shed 3 bases and J shed 6 bases, with 11 bases lying between them. The germline V gene has CDR1 MDHEN and CDR2 SYDVKM. The CDR3 DNA sequence: TGTGCCAGCAGTTTTGAAAGGGAGGATGGCTACACCTTC. Its protein is CASSFEREDGYTF.

The gene calls are TRBV27 and TRBJ2-7, with no clear D. The CDR3 extends over 10 amino acids. Germline V lookup: CDR1 MNHEY, CDR2 SMNVEV (reference sequence). Trimming pared 2 bases from V and 8 bases from J, leaving 4 bases between. CDR3 in amino acids: CASSLKKQYF. The CDR3 DNA sequence: TGTGCCAGCAGTTTAAAAAAGCAGTACTTC.

J is TRBJ2-1 and V is TRBV7-3, with TRBD2 matching over 11 bases. From germline, CDR1 is SGHTA and CDR2 FQGTGA. The CDR3 loop spans 15 amino acids. With V trimmed by 6 bases and J by 7 bases, 8 bases remained unmatched. DNA of the CDR3: TGTGCCAGCAGTTCAGTAGCGGGAGGGTTTAATGAGCAGTTCTTC. Its protein is CASSSVAGGFNEQFF.

The rearrangement joins TRBV29-1 to TRBJ2-7; 10 nucleotides align to TRBD2. Germline trimming cut 5 bases from V and 5 bases from J; bases unmatched to any gene: 6. Per the germline V gene, CDR1 is SQVTM and CDR2 is ANQGSEA. CDR3 length: 13 residues. Written as DNA, the CDR3 is TGCAGCGTTCCTAGCGGGAGAAGGCACGAGCAGTACTTC. Its translation: CSVPSGRRHEQYF.

The J gene is TRBJ1-1, the V gene TRBV19, with TRBD1 matching 7 bases. The CDR3 totals 11 residues. V lost 8 bases and J lost 7; bases outside the gene matches: 4. CDR1 is LNHDA and CDR2 is SQIVND in the germline V gene (reference sequence). CDR3: CASANRGEAFF. The CDR3 DNA sequence: TGTGCCAGTGCTAACAGGGGTGAAGCTTTCTTT.

The rearrangement links TRBV28 to TRBJ2-5; TRBD2 agrees at 9 bases. Germline trimming cut 5 bases from V and 5 bases from J; bases unmatched to any gene: 9. The CDR3 has 15 residues. Germline V gives CDR1 MDHEN, CDR2 SYDVKM. The CDR3 region has the DNA TGTGCCAGCAGTGGCGGGGGGGCTAGGATGGAGACCCAGTACTTC. Protein: CASSGGGARMETQYF.

This chain uses TRBV30 with TRBJ2-5; weak D call: TRBD2 (6 bases). The germline gives CDR1 GTSNPN, CDR2 SVGIG (reference sequence). CDR3 size: 14 residues. V lost 0 bases to trimming and J lost 5 bases, with 13 bases between them. As DNA, the CDR3 is TGTGCCTGGAGTGTAAACAGGAGGGAGGAGACCCAGTACTTC. This gives the protein CAWSVNRREETQYF.

The chain uses TRBV28 and TRBJ2-7; 10 nucleotides line up with TRBD1. V was pared by 8 bases and J by 2 bases, with 9 bases of the junction left unmatched. The CDR3 is made up of 15 amino acids. CDR1 and CDR2 from the germline V gene are MDHEN and SYDVKM. CDR3 nucleotides: TGTGCCAGCGAGGAACGGGACAGGGGAACCTACGAGCAGTACTTC. It yields the protein CASEERDRGTYEQYF.

The rearrangement links TRBV10-1 to TRBJ2-1; no clear D gene. V lost 5 bases, J lost 6 bases, and 20 bases lay in between. Germline CDR1 reads WNHNN; CDR2 reads SYGVQD (reference sequence). This CDR3 contains 16 residues. For the CDR3, the DNA is TGCGCCAGCAGTACCCTCGACAAGGGATTTTTCAATGAGCAGTTCTTC. This codes for CASSTLDKGFFNEQFF.

This clone has ten or more counts. The gene calls are TRBV14 and TRBJ2-2; 10 bases map to TRBD2. Germline V CDR1 and CDR2: SGHDN, FVKESK. V shed 4 bases and J 6 bases; nucleotides not matched to a gene: 14. This CDR3 has 18 residues. CDR3 nucleotide sequence: TGTGCCAGCAGCCCGATTGGGACTAGCGTGTTGAGGGCCGGGGAGCTGTTTTTT. This encodes CASSPIGTSVLRAGELFF. The whole variable domain, filled in from reference TRBV14 and TRBJ2-2, reads EAGVTQFPSHSVIEKGQTVTLRCDPISGHDNLYWYRRVMGKEIKFLLHFVKESKQDESGMPNNRFLAERTGGTYSTLKVQPAELEDSGVYFCASSPIGTSVLRAGELFFGEGSRLTVL.

The chain uses TRBV2 and TRBJ1-5; 9 bases agree with TRBD1. V trimming: 9 bases; J trimming: 7 bases; junction bases outside the gene matches: 10. This CDR3 is built from 14 residues. CDR1 SNHLY and CDR2 FYNNEI come from the germline V gene. CDR3: CASAQGARVQPQHF. The DNA of the CDR3 is TGTGCCAGTGCACAGGGGGCCCGGGTGCAGCCCCAGCATTTT.

The rearrangement uses TRBV6-5 and TRBJ2-3, with D possibly matching TRBD1 (5 bases). The CDR3 consists of 14 residues. Germline V gives CDR1 MNHEY, CDR2 SVGAGI. Trimming left V 7 bases short and J 2 bases short, with 13 bases between. As DNA, the CDR3 is TGTGCCAGCAATGGGGTGACAGACACAGATACGCAGTATTTT. Translated: CASNGVTDTDTQYF.

This clone has more than one count but fewer than ten. V is TRBV6-5 and J is TRBJ2-7, with TRBD1 identical over 7 bases. The CDR3 spans 13 residues. Germline V gives CDR1 MNHEY, CDR2 SVGAGI. The junction had 6 bases not matched to a gene; V was cut back by 5 bases and J by 5 bases. The CDR3: CASSRPGQNEQYF. For the CDR3, the DNA is TGTGCCAGCAGTCGACCGGGACAGAACGAGCAGTACTTC.

This clone was recorded only once. The rearrangement links TRBV6-7 to TRBJ2-7, with D hard to call. TRBV6-7 counts as an open reading frame of uncertain function. CDR3 size: 13 residues. V lost 8 bases and J 2 bases, leaving 13 bases between the germline ends. CDR3 sequence: CASGLEKTYEQYF. The DNA for the CDR3 is TGTGCCAGCGGGCTCGAGAAAACCTACGAGCAGTACTTC.